What follows are 27 T cell receptor beta chains derived from one specimen sequenced in a study of tumor and adjacent non-tumor tissue in lung cancer. RNA was extracted from bulk tissue without any cell sorting. This non-tumor lung sample came from over 3 cm beyond the tumor edge. TCRbeta libraries were built with three rounds of nested PCR, modified from ARM-PCR. TCRdb independently ran MiXCR on the multiplex PCR reads; one entry per CDR3 protein. The data hold about 48,000 distinct CDR3 sequences, with more than 55% observed a single time. Sequencing used distant non-tumor lung tissue. These receptors came from a woman in her 70s with non-small cell lung cancer.

V usage is TRBV21-1 and J usage is TRBJ2-7; the D call TRBD2 from the table was never checked on the DNA. TRBV21-1 is a pseudogene segment. This CDR3 contains 15 residues. The CDR3 is CASSEGTSGTYEQYF. As DNA, the CDR3 is TGTGCCAGCAGCGAAGGGACTAGCGGGACCTACGAGCAGTACTTC.

This clonotype appeared a few times. The conserved phenylalanine or tryptophan is not found at the CDR3 terminus, so this likely reflects a read error. This sequence joins TRBV6-5 and TRBJ1-4; D uncertain. The germline gives CDR1 MNHEY, CDR2 SVGAGI. The CDR3 is 11 residues long. The CDR3 protein is CASSENERLFI. The CDR3 coding sequence is TGTGCCAGCAGTGAGAATGAAAGACTGTTTATT.

On this clonotype: One base away lies a much larger clone, so this may be a sequencing read error. As the CDR3 is not closed by the conserved phenylalanine or tryptophan, this likely results from a read error. J is TRBJ2-3 and V is TRBV6-2 or TRBV6-3; weak D call: TRBD1 (5 bases). V dropped 2 bases and J dropped 3 bases, with 9 bases sitting between them. In germline, CDR1 is MNHEY, CDR2 SVGEGT. The CDR3 extends over 14 amino acids. The CDR3 is CASSYGARTDTQYL. CDR3 in DNA: TGTGCCAGCAGTTACGGGGCTAGGACAGATACGCAGTATCTT.

This clonotype was counted at least ten times. The chain uses TRBV30 and TRBJ2-5; 7 nucleotides match TRBD2. Germline CDR1 is GTSNPN and CDR2 is SVGIG (reference sequence). The length of the CDR3 is 13 residues. V lost 0 bases and J lost 5; bases outside the gene matches: 3. The CDR3 here is CAWSVTSAETQYF. The CDR3 bases are TGTGCCTGGAGTGTAACTAGCGCGGAGACCCAGTACTTC.

This clonotype occurred many times. The chain uses TRBV29-1 and TRBJ1-1, with 10 bases aligning to TRBD1. V trimming: 7 bases; J trimming: 13 bases; junction bases outside the gene matches: 9. Germline CDR1 reads SQVTM; CDR2 reads ANQGSEA. The CDR3 has 11 amino acids. The CDR3 spells CSAGTGDRFFF. The CDR3, as DNA: TGCAGCGCTGGGACAGGGGACCGCTTTTTCTTT.

Turning to this clonotype: The conserved closing phenylalanine or tryptophan is absent in this CDR3, likely reflecting a read error. The gene calls are TRBV20-1 and TRBJ2-3, with D tentatively TRBD2 (5 bases). V lost 0 bases to trimming and J lost 3 bases, with 7 bases between them. The CDR3 is made up of 13 amino acids. Germline assignment: CDR1 DFQATT and CDR2 SNEGSKA (reference sequence). CDR3 nucleotide sequence: TGCAGTGCTAGAGATGGGAGAACAGATACGCAGTATCTC. This encodes CSARDGRTDTQYL.

This clonotype was seen a handful of times. A much larger clone lies a single base off, so this may be a read error. The chain carries TRBV2 and TRBJ2-3; 8 bases match TRBD2. Germline-derived CDR1 and CDR2 are SNHLY and FYNNEI. The length of the CDR3 is 16 residues. J gave up 5 bases and V 10 bases, and 17 bases lay outside the gene matches. The CDR3 DNA is TGTGCCAACGTCAGGGACACGACTAGCGTATTAGATACGCAGTATTTT. Translating gives CANVRDTTSVLDTQYF.

For this clonotype: The junction and the germline gene differ at one end; a read error may be behind it. The chain is built from TRBV11-1 and TRBJ2-2; possible D gene TRBD2, 6 bases. This CDR3 spans 16 amino acids. Germline CDR1 and CDR2: SGHAT and FQDESV (reference sequence). CDR3 sequence: CASGQLSSGSTGELLF. DNA for the CDR3: TGTGCCAGCGGCCAACTCAGTAGCGGTAGCACCGGGGAGCTGCTTTTT.

Points on this clonotype: Since the CDR3 does not end with the conserved phenylalanine or tryptophan, this likely comes from a read error. This chain uses TRBV4-1 with TRBJ1-1; D uncertain. Per germline, CDR1 MGHRA and CDR2 YSYEKL. V was trimmed by 5 bases and J by 2 bases, leaving 12 bases between them. The CDR3 loop spans 14 amino acids. The CDR3 is CASSFQEANTEAFL. The CDR3 bases are TGCGCCAGCAGCTTCCAGGAGGCTAACACTGAAGCTTTCTTA.

Of note for this clonotype: This may come from a read error, since a much larger clone is one base off. The J gene is TRBJ2-5, the V gene TRBV28; TRBD2 aligns across 7 bases. CDR1 is MDHEN and CDR2 is SYDVKM in the germline V gene. This CDR3 has 13 amino acids. Here the CDR3 reads CDSSSGGEETQYF. CDR3 DNA sequence: TGTGACAGCAGCTCTGGGGGGGAAGAGACCCAGTACTTC.

In its sample, this clonotype was seen many times. V and J are TRBV20-1 and TRBJ2-3; D is possibly TRBD2 (6 bases). This CDR3 is 14 amino acids long. Between the trimmed V and J ends, which lost 6 bases and 0 bases, there was a span of 13 bases. Germline loops: CDR1 DFQATT, CDR2 SNEGSKA (reference sequence). CDR3 DNA sequence: TGCAGTGCGGACGCGGGAACTAGCACAGATACGCAGTATTTT. As protein: CSADAGTSTDTQYF.

This rearrangement joins TRBV29-1 to TRBJ2-7, with 14 bases that match TRBD2. Germline lookup yields CDR1 SQVTM and CDR2 ANQGSEA. Unmatched junction bases numbered 8, after V lost 4 bases and J lost 3 bases. The length of the CDR3 is 16 residues. CDR3 residues: CSVGRPGTSGSYEQYF. The CDR3 coding sequence is TGCAGCGTTGGTCGTCCGGGGACTAGCGGGAGCTACGAGCAGTACTTC.

Turning to this clonotype: A much larger clone differs by one base, so this may be a read error. The rearrangement uses TRBV20-1 and TRBJ1-1; D is possibly TRBD1 (5 bases). The CDR3 loop spans 14 amino acids. Germline assignment: CDR1 DFQATT and CDR2 SNEGSKA (reference sequence). CDR3 nucleotide sequence: TGCAGTGCTAGTTTCGTTGGGGGAAACACTGAAGCTCTCTTT. This gives the protein CSASFVGGNTEALF.

This clonotype came up once. The chain is built from TRBV21-1 and TRBJ2-6. TRBV21-1 is a listed pseudogene. The CDR3 loop spans 18 amino acids. The CDR3 reads CASSDVVGSRSGANVLTF. Written as DNA, the CDR3 is TGTGCCAGCAGCGACGTGGTCGGCAGCCGCTCTGGGGCCAACGTCCTGACTTTC.

Turning to this clonotype: Mismatch with germline at one junction end may stem from a read error. The chain carries TRBV4-1 and TRBJ2-1; tentative D call: TRBD2 (7 bases). This CDR3 comprises 16 residues. The germline gives CDR1 MGHRA, CDR2 YSYEKL. CDR3 coding DNA: TGCGCCAGCAGCCAAGTCGGCGGGGGCTTGGGGGATGAACAGTTCTTC. Protein: CASSQVGGGLGDEQFF.

As to this clonotype: The junction shows a germline mismatch at one end, possibly a read error. V gene TRBV6-1 combines with J gene TRBJ2-7; 7 bases fit TRBD1. Germline-derived CDR1 and CDR2 are MNHNS and SASEGT. This CDR3 contains 13 residues. The chain's CDR3 is CACSHGQEYEQYF. The CDR3 nucleotides read TGTGCCTGCAGTCACGGACAGGAGTACGAGCAGTACTTC.

CDR3 nucleotide sequence: TGTGCCAGCAGTAGCCCACAGGGTTATCAGCCCCAGTATTTT. This encodes CASSSPQGYQPQYF. This chain joins TRBV6-6 and TRBJ1-5; perhaps TRBD1 as D (6 bases). TRBJ2-3 matches the DNA end more closely, so the J call is doubtful. Germline V gives CDR1 MNHNY, CDR2 SVGAGI (reference sequence). CDR3 length equals 14 residues.

On this clonotype: At one boundary the junction diverges from the germline segment, which might be a read error. V usage is TRBV10-1 and J usage is TRBJ1-1; D is perhaps TRBD1 (6 bases). The CDR3 runs 15 residues. Germline V gene lookup returns CDR1 WNHNN and CDR2 SYGVQD (reference sequence). CDR3 protein: CACSESEGGNTEAFF. The CDR3 DNA reads as TGCGCCTGCAGTGAGTCTGAAGGGGGGAACACTGAAGCTTTCTTT.

Only a few counts were recorded for this clonotype. The junction does not match germline at one end; this may be a read error. The CDR3, as DNA: TGCGTCAGCAACCAAGAGGGCAGGTATGGCTACACCTTC. It translates to CVSNQEGRYGYTF. The chain uses TRBV4-1 and TRBJ1-2; D is unclear. Germline V CDR1 and CDR2: MGHRA, YSYEKL. This CDR3 contains 13 residues.

This clonotype was seen ten or more times. The V call is TRBV5-8, the J call TRBJ2-2; D might be TRBD1 (6 bases). This CDR3 contains 13 residues. The V and J ends lost 1 base and 7 bases respectively, with 8 bases between them. From germline, CDR1 is SGHTS and CDR2 YDEGEE. The CDR3 bases are TGTGCCAGCAGCTTGAAGGGACACGGGGAGCTGTTTTTT. It is translated as CASSLKGHGELFF.

Comment on this clonotype: One end of the junction fails to match germline, which may point to a read error. The chain uses TRBV4-1 and TRBJ2-1; D is uncertain. Looked up from germline, CDR1 is MGHRA and CDR2 is YSYEKL. The CDR3 spans 16 residues. The CDR3 region has the DNA TGTGCCAGCAACCAAGATTGGCTGGAATACTACAATGAGCAGTTCTTC. Protein product: CASNQDWLEYYNEQFF.

This clonotype was observed a few times. This could be a read error, since a much larger clone is one nucleotide away. This sequence joins TRBV13 and TRBJ2-7, with TRBD1 matching 7 bases. After removal of 5 bases from V and 2 bases from J, the junction contained 6 bases not matched to a gene. CDR1 is PRHDT and CDR2 is FYEKMQ in the germline V gene (reference sequence). This CDR3 has 14 amino acids. The CDR3, as DNA: TGTGCCAGCAGCCTCCGGGACAGCACCTACGAGCAGTACTTC. It specifies CASSLRDSTYEQYF.

The rearrangement links TRBV28 to TRBJ1-2, with a possible D match to TRBD1 (6 bases). Trimming took 6 bases from V and 3 from J, leaving 14 bases between them. This CDR3 has 14 residues. Germline V CDR1 and CDR2: MDHEN, SYDVKM. The CDR3 protein is CASSPQGSHYGYTF. The CDR3 DNA is TGTGCCAGCAGCCCTCAGGGGTCCCACTATGGCTACACCTTC.

As concerns this clonotype: With a much larger clone just one base away, this may be a read error. This chain links TRBV7-9 with TRBJ1-1, with a tentative D call TRBD1 (6 bases). Germline assignment: CDR1 SEHNR and CDR2 FQNEAQ (reference sequence). V dropped 5 bases and J dropped 3 bases, with 22 bases sitting between them. The CDR3 spans 17 residues. The CDR3 nucleotides read TGTGCCAGCAGCATGGGTCGGGGGCTCGGTCGCGACACTGAAGCTTTCTTT. Its translation is CASSMGRGLGRDTEAFF.

Remarks on this clonotype: Mismatch with germline at one junction end may stem from a read error. This chain connects TRBV15 to TRBJ2-1; tentative D call: TRBD2 (6 bases). CDR3 length: 14 residues. Germline V lookup: CDR1 LNHNV, CDR2 YYDKDF (reference sequence). The CDR3 reads CTTSRVAKEGEQFF. For the CDR3, the DNA is TGTACCACCAGCAGAGTCGCAAAGGAGGGTGAGCAGTTCTTC.

The DNA for the CDR3 is TGCGCCAGCGGCAACGACAGGGGTCCCTGGAGAACACTTCCTAGCGGCAATTACAATGAGCAGTTCTTC. This gives the protein CASGNDRGPWRTLPSGNYNEQFF. This sequence joins TRBV23-1 and TRBJ2-1, with a weak D call TRBD1 (8 bases). TRBV23-1 is an ORF, and what it does is uncertain. V was shortened by 8 bases and J by 4 bases, with 42 bases between the two germline ends. The CDR3 is made up of 23 amino acids.

Notes on this clonotype: Compared with germline, one end of the junction differs, possibly owing to a read error. V usage is TRBV11-1 and J usage is TRBJ1-2; D is undetermined. The CDR3 runs 14 residues. Germline V gene data show CDR1 as SGHAT and CDR2 as FQDESV (reference sequence). The CDR3 loop reads CDSSYSGVGYGYTF. For the CDR3, the DNA is TGTGACAGCAGTTACTCGGGAGTAGGCTATGGCTACACCTTC.